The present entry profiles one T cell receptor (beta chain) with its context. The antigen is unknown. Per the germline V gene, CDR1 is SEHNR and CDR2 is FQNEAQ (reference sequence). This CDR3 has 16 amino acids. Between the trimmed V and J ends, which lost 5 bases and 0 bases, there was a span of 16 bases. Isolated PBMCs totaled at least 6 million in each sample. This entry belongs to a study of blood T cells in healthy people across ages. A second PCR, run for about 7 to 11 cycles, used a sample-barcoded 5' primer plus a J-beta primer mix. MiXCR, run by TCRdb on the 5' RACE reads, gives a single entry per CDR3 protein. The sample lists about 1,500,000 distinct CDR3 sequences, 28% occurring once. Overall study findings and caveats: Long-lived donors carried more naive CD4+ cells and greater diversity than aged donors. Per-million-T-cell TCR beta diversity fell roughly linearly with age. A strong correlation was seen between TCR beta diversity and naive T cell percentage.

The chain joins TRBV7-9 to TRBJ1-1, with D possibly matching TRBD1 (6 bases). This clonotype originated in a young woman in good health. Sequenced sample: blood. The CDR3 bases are TGTGCCAGCAGCCAACCACCGGGACAACTGAACACTGAAGCTTTCTTT. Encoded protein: CASSQPPGQLNTEAFF.